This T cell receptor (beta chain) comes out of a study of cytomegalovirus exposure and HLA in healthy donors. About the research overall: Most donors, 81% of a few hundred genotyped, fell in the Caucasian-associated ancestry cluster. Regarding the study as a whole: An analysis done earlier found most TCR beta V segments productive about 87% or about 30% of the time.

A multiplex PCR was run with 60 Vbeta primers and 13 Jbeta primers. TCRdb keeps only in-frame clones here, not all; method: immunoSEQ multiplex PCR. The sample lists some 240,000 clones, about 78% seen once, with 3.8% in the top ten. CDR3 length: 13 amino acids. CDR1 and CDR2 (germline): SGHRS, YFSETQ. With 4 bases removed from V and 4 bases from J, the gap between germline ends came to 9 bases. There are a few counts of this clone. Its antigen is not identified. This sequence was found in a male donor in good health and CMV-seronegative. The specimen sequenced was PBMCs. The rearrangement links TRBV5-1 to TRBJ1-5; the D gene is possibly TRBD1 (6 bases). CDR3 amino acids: CASSPDSNQPQHF. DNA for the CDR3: TGCGCCAGCAGCCCGGACAGTAATCAGCCCCAGCATTTT. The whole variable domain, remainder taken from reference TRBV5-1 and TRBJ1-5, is KAGVTQTPRYLIKTRGQQVTLSCSPISGHRSVSWYQQTPGQGLQFLFEYFSETQRNKGNFPGRFSGRQFSNSRSEMNVSTLELGDSALYLCASSPDSNQPQHFGDGTRLSIL.